This T cell receptor (beta chain) was sequenced for a study of Graves' ophthalmopathy and Graves' hyperthyroidism. Study-wide context: Peripheral blood sampling preceded any treatment and occurred at initial diagnosis. Study-level findings and limits: Most expanded clonotypes in thyroid above 0.001 frequency also showed up in blood.

Using RNA transcripts, the TCR beta CDR3 regions were amplified. RT-PCR with HTBI primers came first, then second-round multiplex PCR. Via MiXCR, TCRdb re-called the multiplex PCR reads, giving one row per CDR3 protein. Of around 470,000 distinct CDR3 sequences listed, roughly an eighth are singletons. Those donors who had ophthalmopathy presented with moderate-to-severe activity, a CAS of ≥3, a NOSPECS of ≥4 and a duration under 3 months. None of the included patients had other autoimmune diseases, uncontrolled infections, pregnancy or lactation, as these led to exclusion. Germline CDR1 SGHNT, CDR2 YENEEA. This CDR3 has 14 amino acids. Trimming stripped 5 bases from V and 6 bases from J, with 13 bases between. About this clonotype itself: The antigen remains unidentified.

The specimen was blood. The origin of this receptor is a woman in her twenties or thirties with Graves' ophthalmopathy. The chain carries TRBV11-3 and TRBJ2-2; perhaps TRBD2 as D (5 bases). The CDR3 nucleotides are TGTGCCAGCAGCCCGCGTTGGGGAGCCGGGGAGCTGTTTTTT. Encoded protein: CASSPRWGAGELFF.